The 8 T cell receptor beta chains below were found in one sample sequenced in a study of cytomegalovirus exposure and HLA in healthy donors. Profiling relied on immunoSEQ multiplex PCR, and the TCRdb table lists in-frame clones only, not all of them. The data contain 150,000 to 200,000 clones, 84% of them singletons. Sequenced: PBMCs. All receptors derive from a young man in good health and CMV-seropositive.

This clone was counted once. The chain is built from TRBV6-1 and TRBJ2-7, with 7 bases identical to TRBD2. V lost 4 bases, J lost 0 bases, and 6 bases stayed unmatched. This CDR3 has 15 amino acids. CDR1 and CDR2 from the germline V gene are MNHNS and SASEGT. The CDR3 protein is CASSGGSGYSYEQYF. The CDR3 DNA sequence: TGTGCCAGCAGTGGGGGTAGCGGGTACTCCTACGAGCAGTACTTC.

CDR3 loop: CASSTPGTRVYNEQFF. DNA for the CDR3: TGTGCCAGCAGCACCCCCGGGACTAGGGTATACAATGAGCAGTTCTTC. V gene TRBV9 combines with J gene TRBJ2-1; 8 positions agree with TRBD2. Trimming took 4 bases from V and 4 from J; bases not matched to a gene: 10. This CDR3 comprises 16 residues. CDR1 SGDLS and CDR2 YYNGEE come from the germline V gene.

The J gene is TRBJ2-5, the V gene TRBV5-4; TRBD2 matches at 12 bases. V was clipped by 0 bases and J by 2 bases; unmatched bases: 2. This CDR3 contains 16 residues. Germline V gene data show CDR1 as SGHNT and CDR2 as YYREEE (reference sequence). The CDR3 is CASSLVLAGGQETQYF. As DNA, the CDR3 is TGTGCCAGCAGCTTGGTGCTAGCGGGAGGGCAAGAGACCCAGTACTTC.

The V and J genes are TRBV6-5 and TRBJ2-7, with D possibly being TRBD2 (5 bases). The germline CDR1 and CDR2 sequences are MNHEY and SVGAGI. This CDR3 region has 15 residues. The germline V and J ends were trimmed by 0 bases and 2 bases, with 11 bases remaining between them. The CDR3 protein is CASSYSISGAYEQYF. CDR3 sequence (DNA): TGTGCCAGCAGTTACTCGATTTCCGGGGCCTACGAGCAGTACTTC.

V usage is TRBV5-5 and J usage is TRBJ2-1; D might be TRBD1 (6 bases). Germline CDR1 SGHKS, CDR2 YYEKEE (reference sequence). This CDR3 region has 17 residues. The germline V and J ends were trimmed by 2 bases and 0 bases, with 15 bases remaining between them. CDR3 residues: CASSLVRGYSSYNEQFF. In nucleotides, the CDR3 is TGTGCCAGCAGCTTAGTCAGGGGCTACAGCTCCTACAATGAGCAGTTCTTC. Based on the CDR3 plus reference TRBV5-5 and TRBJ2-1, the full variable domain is DAGVTQSPTHLIKTRGQQVTLRCSPISGHKSVSWYQQVLGQGPQFIFQYYEKEERGRGNFPDRFSARQFPNYSSELNVNALLLGDSALYLCASSLVRGYSSYNEQFFGPGTRLTVL.

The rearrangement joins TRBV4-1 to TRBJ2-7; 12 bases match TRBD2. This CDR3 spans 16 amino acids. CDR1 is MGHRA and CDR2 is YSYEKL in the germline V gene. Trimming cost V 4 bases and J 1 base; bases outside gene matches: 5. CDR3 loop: CASSRPTSGSSYEQYF. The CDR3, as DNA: TGCGCCAGCAGCCGCCCGACTAGCGGGAGTTCCTACGAGCAGTACTTC.

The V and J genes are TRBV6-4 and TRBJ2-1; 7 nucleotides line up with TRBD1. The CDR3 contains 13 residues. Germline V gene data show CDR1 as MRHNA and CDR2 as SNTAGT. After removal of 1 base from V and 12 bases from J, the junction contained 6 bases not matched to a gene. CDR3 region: CASSDFQGVGQFF. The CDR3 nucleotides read TGTGCCAGCAGTGACTTCCAGGGGGTAGGGCAGTTCTTC.

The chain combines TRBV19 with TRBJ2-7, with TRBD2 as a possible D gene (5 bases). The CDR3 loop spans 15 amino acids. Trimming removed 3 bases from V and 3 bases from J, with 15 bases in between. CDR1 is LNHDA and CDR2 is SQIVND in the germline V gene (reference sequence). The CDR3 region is CASSINGDSLYEQYF. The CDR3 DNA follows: TGTGCCAGTAGTATCAACGGGGATTCCCTCTACGAGCAGTACTTC.